This T cell receptor (beta chain) stems from a study of T cells after yellow fever vaccination. A universal primer site and UMIs were added as TCR cDNA was made by 5'RACE template switching. TCRdb ran MiXCR on the 5' RACE reads and lists one entry per CDR3 protein. Among roughly 300,000 distinct CDR3 sequences listed, about 7.8% were seen once. Specimen: PBMCs, collected more than 35 days after the first yellow fever vaccination. This receptor was obtained from a man in his late teens or twenties who received the YFV17D yellow fever vaccine.

CDR3 in amino acids: CSARRGLGNTIYF. The CDR3 region has the DNA TGCAGTGCTCGCAGGGGGCTTGGAAACACCATATATTTT. The chain employs TRBV20-1 and TRBJ1-3; 8 bases match TRBD1. The CDR3 totals 13 residues. V gave up 5 bases and J gave up 3 bases; unmatched junction bases: 3. Looked up from germline, CDR1 is DFQATT and CDR2 is SNEGSKA (reference sequence).